A selection of T cell receptor beta chains follows, all from one sample in a study of technical replicates of blood from several donors. The assay was immunoSEQ multiplex PCR, and TCRdb's table has in-frame clones only and misses some. The table shows some 87,000 clones, with around 90% occurring only once. Material: T cells isolated from PBMCs. The receptors were gathered from a human donor in good health. CDR3s include the opening cysteine and the closing phenylalanine or tryptophan. D genes are given only for firm matches. Rows may omit the clone size; those that give it use once, few, many or a size class.

j_gene | v_gene | d_gene | abundance | CDR3nt | CDR3aa
TRBJ2-5 | TRBV11-2 | TRBD2 | - | TGTGCCAGCAGCTTAATTGCTAGCGGGAGTGGAGAGACCCAGTACTTC | CASSLIASGSGETQYF
TRBJ1-1 | TRBV6-6 | - | - | TGTGCCAGCAGACAGGGTAATTACCTTGAAGCTTTCTTT | CASRQGNYLEAFF
TRBJ2-7 | TRBV9 | TRBD2 | - | TGTGCCAGCAGCGTAGGTACTAGCGGGGATTACGAGCAGTACTTC | CASSVGTSGDYEQYF
TRBJ2-1 | TRBV21-1 | - | - | TGTGCCAGCAGCAATGGACTAGCGGGTAATGAGCAGTTCTTC | CASSNGLAGNEQFF
TRBJ2-5 | TRBV29-1 | TRBD2 | - | TGCAGCGTTGCCGGACTAGGAGAGACCCAGTACTTC | CSVAGLGETQYF
TRBJ2-7 | TRBV27 | - | - | TGTGCCAGCAGTTTCTCACAGGCCTACGAGCAGTACTTC | CASSFSQAYEQYF
TRBJ1-5 | TRBV9 | TRBD1 | - | TGTGCCAGCAGCGAAGGGGGCTCTCAGCCCCAGCATTTT | CASSEGGSQPQHF
TRBJ1-1 | TRBV5-5 | TRBD1 | - | TGTGCCAGCAGCTACGGGACAGGTAATCCCTCCGGAGCTTTCTTT | CASSYGTGNPSGAFF
TRBJ2-7 | TRBV7-3 | - | once | TGTGCCAGCAGCGCGGTAGGGGCCTACGAGCAGTACTTC | CASSAVGAYEQYF
TRBJ2-5 | TRBV7-3 | - | - | TGTGCCAGCGGGGGTAGAGTTTCCAGGGGACAAGAGACCCAGTACTTC | CASGGRVSRGQETQYF
TRBJ1-2 | TRBV6-5 | - | - | TGTGCCAGCAGTTACACGGGCCGGCAGGGTGGCTACACCTTC | CASSYTGRQGGYTF
TRBJ2-2 | TRBV12-5 | TRBD1 | - | TGTGCTAGTGGTTTGCCGGGACAGGGGTCCGGGGAGCTGTTTTTT | CASGLPGQGSGELFF
TRBJ2-3 | TRBV19 | TRBD1 | - | TGTGCCAGTAGTTCAAGAGGACAGGGGGCGGGCACAGATACGCAGTATTTT | CASSSRGQGAGTDTQYF
TRBJ2-7 | TRBV30 | - | - | TGTGCCTGGGCAGGGAACGAGCAGTACTTC | CAWAGNEQYF
TRBJ1-1 | TRBV28 | - | - | TGTGCCACCGAGACAGAAGGAACTGAAGCTTTCTTT | CATETEGTEAFF
TRBJ1-5 | TRBV7-8 | - | few | TGTGCCAGCAGCTTAGGCAGGGGCTCCGGTCAGCCCCAGCATTTT | CASSLGRGSGQPQHF
TRBJ2-4 | TRBV27 | - | - | TGTGCCAGCAGTTTCCCTTTCGTTGAGGGCCCCAAAAACATTCAGTACTTC | CASSFPFVEGPKNIQYF
TRBJ2-2 | TRBV7-9 | TRBD2 | - | TGTGCCAGCAGCTTAGCACTAGCGCGCACCGGGGAGCTGTTTTTT | CASSLALARTGELFF
TRBJ2-3 | TRBV4-3 | - | - | TGCGCCAGCAGCCAGGTAATCGGGAGATTCACAGATACGCAGTATTTT | CASSQVIGRFTDTQYF
TRBJ2-7 | TRBV25-1 | - | - | TGTGCCAGCAGTGACAGGGGTGACGAGCAGTACTTC | CASSDRGDEQYF
TRBJ2-3 | TRBV29-1 | TRBD2 | once | TGCAGCACCTTTAGCGGGGGGAAAACAGATACGCAGTATTTT | CSTFSGGKTDTQYF
TRBJ2-1 | TRBV29-1 | - | once | TGCAGCGTTGCTCCCCTAGATGAGCAGTTCTTC | CSVAPLDEQFF
TRBJ1-1 | TRBV5-4 | TRBD1 | - | TGTGCCAGCAGCCACCGACAGGGCGGGGATGAAGCTTTCTTT | CASSHRQGGDEAFF
TRBJ2-7 | TRBV18 | - | once | TGTGCCAGCTCACCAGCCGGGGGAAACTACGAGCAGTACTTC | CASSPAGGNYEQYF
TRBJ2-7 | TRBV6-1 | TRBD2 | once | TGTGCCAGCAGTGGGCTAGCGGCCACAAGGAGCTCCTACGAGCAGTACTTC | CASSGLAATRSSYEQYF
TRBJ2-7 | TRBV10-3 | - | - | TGTGCCATCAGTCAGACACAGGAAGCCTACGAGCAGTACTTC | CAISQTQEAYEQYF
TRBJ2-1 | TRBV2 | - | - | TGTGCCAGCAGTGAAGCTTTTTCAGGGAGGAGCTCCTACAATGAGCAGTTCTTC | CASSEAFSGRSSYNEQFF
TRBJ2-3 | TRBV6-5 | TRBD1 | - | TGTGCCAGCAGTTACACAGACAGGGCAATGCAGTATTTT | CASSYTDRAMQYF
TRBJ2-2 | TRBV27 | - | - | TGTGCCAGCAGTCAAACAGGGATCACGAACACCGGGGAGCTGTTTTTT | CASSQTGITNTGELFF